This is a list of T cell receptor beta chains from one sample in a study of T-cell memory formation after mild COVID-19. TCRdb reanalysed the 5' RACE reads using MiXCR and keeps one entry per CDR3 protein. The data show about 260,000 distinct CDR3 sequences, 15% to 20% seen once. The specimen was PBMCs or a T cell subset sorted from them (not recorded which). Receptors were obtained from a man aged 18 to 30 who had mild COVID-19 (a few samples of this study predate the infection). Cell type and time point are not known. The CDR3 runs from the conserved cysteine through the conserved F or W. Each record gives: V gene, D gene, J gene, clone size, CDR3 DNA, CDR3 protein. The D gene is left open where the match is weak. Rows give clone size only sometimes, using once, few, many, or a class for an expanded clone.

TRBV6-2/TRBV6-3,NA,TRBJ1-1,few,TGTGCCAGCAGTCGGGCGGTATCGTTAGGAGCTTTCTTT,CASSRAVSLGAFF
TRBV5-1,NA,TRBJ1-3,many,TGCGCCAGCAGCTTCTCGGGACCGGGAAACACCATATATTTT,CASSFSGPGNTIYF
TRBV10-3,NA,TRBJ1-4,many,TGTGCCACCGGTTTGGGTGACGAACTGTTTTTT,CATGLGDELFF
TRBV24-1,TRBD1,TRBJ2-3,NA,TGTGCCACCAGTGACTCCGACAGGGCGCCTGGCGGAGATACGCAGTATTTT,CATSDSDRAPGGDTQYF
TRBV11-1,TRBD2,TRBJ2-5,NA,TGTGCCAGCAGCTCGTCCCCTGGCGGGAGCGGGGCGGGGACCCAGTACTTC,CASSSSPGGSGAGTQYF
TRBV4-3,NA,TRBJ2-7,NA,TGCGCCAGCAGCCAAGATTTTGCGACAGACTACGAGCAGTACTTC,CASSQDFATDYEQYF
TRBV6-2/TRBV6-3,NA,TRBJ2-2,NA,TGTGCCAGCAGCCGAGCCGGGACAACTTTTGGCGGGGAGCTGTTTTTT,CASSRAGTTFGGELFF
TRBV10-2,NA,TRBJ1-5,NA,TGCGCCAGCAGGTCTTCTAGCAATCAGCCCCAGCATTTT,CASRSSSNQPQHF
TRBV9,TRBD1,TRBJ2-7,many,TGTGCCAGCAGCGTAGCATCAGGGGGCGAGTACGAGCAGTACTTC,CASSVASGGEYEQYF
TRBV4-3,TRBD2,TRBJ2-3,NA,TGCGCCAGCAGCCAAGATCGGGCGGGGGGGCTTCCAGATACGCAGTATTTT,CASSQDRAGGLPDTQYF
TRBV20-1,TRBD2,TRBJ2-3,few,TGCAGTGCTCCGTTGCGGGGGGGCGGGGATACGCAGTATTTT,CSAPLRGGGDTQYF
TRBV7-2,NA,TRBJ2-3,few,TGTGCCAGCAGCTTAACGGGCCCTCCCTGGGATACGCAGTATTTT,CASSLTGPPWDTQYF
TRBV7-2,NA,TRBJ1-2,NA,TGTGCCAGCAGCTTTAGGAGGGACTTGATCGGTGGCTACACCTTC,CASSFRRDLIGGYTF